The sequence of this T cell receptor (beta chain) was determined in a study of control samples from healthy donors and cancer patients. CDR3 size: 16 residues. With 2 bases clipped from V and 6 bases from J, the junction kept 9 bases outside the gene matches. Germline V gene lookup returns CDR1 LGHNA and CDR2 YSLEER. TCRdb's copy holds only in-frame clones and misses some; the assay was immunoSEQ multiplex PCR. Of about 160,000 clones in the sample, 90% to 95% are singletons; the top ten hold approximately 0.7%. The clonotype was recovered from a woman aged 25 to 39 in good health. Material for sequencing was blood. The J gene is TRBJ2-7, the V gene TRBV4-3, with 11 bases identical to TRBD2. Here the CDR3 reads CASSQNSGRAGGEQYF. For the CDR3, the DNA is TGCGCCAGCAGCCAAAATAGCGGGAGGGCGGGGGGCGAGCAGTACTTC.